This record concerns one T cell receptor beta chain sequence. This clone came up once. No antigen is known for it. One base away there is no much larger clone; base qualities are not given. CDR1 is given as MNHEY and CDR2 as SMNVEV, both from the germline V gene (reference sequence). V is cut back by 5 bases and J by 9 bases, with 9 bases in the junction unmatched. Its CDR3 holds 14 amino acids, cysteine through phenylalanine. The read is trimmed to its CDR3 DNA, 42 bases read in frame from base 1. The cohort was made up of roughly 670 healthy bone marrow donors. At the time of sampling, every cohort member was nominally healthy, though immune exposures that went unrecorded were likely present. The donor tested CMV seropositive, placing the donor among the 289 seropositive members of the cohort. A peripheral blood sample was collected from each donor, and TCR beta sequencing was performed on peripheral blood mononuclear cells. Genomic DNA extraction from the blood cell samples was performed with the Qiagen DNeasy Blood Extraction Kit.

This specimen comes from a study of cytomegalovirus exposure and HLA in healthy donors (dated by TCRdb to the late 2010s). About the investigation overall: An earlier analysis of 587 of the donors reported 276 Gb of sequence data and 117 million unique TCR beta sequences obtained from approximately 180 million T cells. Among the 398 genotyped donors, more than 70% belonged to the genetic ancestry cluster associated with self-reported Caucasian donors. The study profiled the T cell repertoires of under 700 subjects by immunosequencing and related them to cytomegalovirus serostatus. The study aimed to test whether signatures of past pathogen exposure could be identified by cataloging public T cell receptors. Alongside the repertoire data, information on donor age, sex, ethnicity and CMV serostatus was compiled. In the later analysis, no new phenotypic data were used to find candidate immune exposures; instead, reliance was placed on TCR beta sequences and their occurrence across donors. Along with the roughly 670-subject first cohort, a separate validation cohort of more than 90 different subjects was used. Across some 400 genotyped donors of the cohort, an average of about 240,000 unique TCR beta nucleotide sequences per donor were sequenced, and roughly 17% of those sequences were non-productive. An earlier analysis of around 580 of the donors used high-throughput TCR beta sequencing to judge whether each TCR beta V gene segment behaved as functional or pseudogenic. All discovery cohort repertoires had been generated using a single sequencing platform. Four to six DR-DQ haplotypes were handled as single units for association and clustering, since linkage in the cohort was strong. A later genetic analysis took genome-wide SNP genotypes for about 60% of the roughly 670 donors and used that subset as a discovery cohort. An early release that covered fewer than 800 HLA-typed donors contained 250 to 350 gigabases of sequencing data and tens of millions of unique TCR sequences. To predict cytomegalovirus infection status, the study combined high-throughput TCR immunosequencing, statistical association of individual TCRs with disease status, and machine learning. Class I and class II HLA loci were covered by the typing at four-digit resolution. A later analysis re-analyzed previously published TCR beta repertoires from several hundred donors and added high-resolution HLA genotyping to study TCR occurrence patterns. Typing coverage varied by locus: roughly 620-630 donors for A, B, C, DRB1 and DQB1; 500 to 550 for DQA1; over 600 for DPA1; under 490 for DPB1.

Broad study findings and their caveats: Strong co-occurrence of HLA alleles, especially DR and DQ, made assigning TCR associations to individual alleles difficult. While some public TCRs were present in many individuals, most TCR sequences turned up only very rarely across donors. According to a later genetic analysis, donors in an Asian-associated ancestry cluster had fewer N-insertions in productive TCRs than the approximately 690-donor mean. In a later genetic analysis, a missense DCLRE1C variant was associated with V-gene and J-gene trimming of TCR beta chains, and the association was replicated in an independent cohort. Some IMGT-functional V segments, including TRBV6-2 and TRBV6-3, could not be told apart with the 87-base-pair reads, so those segments were excluded. A total of 150 to 200 TCR beta chains were listed by the study as associated with cytomegalovirus. Because some donors lacked HLA typing at each locus, the association tests relied only on the typed subset. At a false discovery rate of 0.05, a later analysis linked some 17,000 TCR beta sequences to specific HLA alleles. Seventeen rarely observed V segments, including chromosome 9 orphons, were excluded from the earlier analysis of about 600 of the donors because counts were too low. A further reported finding was that TCR beta sequences accurately predicted the HLA-A and HLA-B alleles for most subjects in the first cohort. It was suggested by the authors that the approach could potentially be generalized to other disease states and immunological phenotypes. In vitro tests confirmed that a few of the cytomegalovirus-associated TCR beta chains recognize cytomegalovirus antigens. The cohort was sequenced for TCR beta chains only, and without alpha or paired-chain data the features that could be detected were limited. According to a later analysis, parvovirus B19, influenza, CMV and Epstein-Barr virus appeared linked to several top co-occurrence clusters. In a later analysis, TCR association rates were found to vary across HLA loci, with the most associated TCRs seen for DRB1 alleles and the fewest for HLA-C alleles. A cluster of highly shared sequence variants was judged likely to be a technical artifact of the sequencing pipeline. Correlated functional status among segregating V segments might be attributable to linkage disequilibrium, but an unknown experimental factor could not be ruled out. The classifier was reported to diagnose cytomegalovirus status with high specificity and sensitivity in both the original cohort and the validation cohort. In an earlier analysis of 587 of the donors, most TCR beta V segments appeared in productive rearrangements about 87% or about 30% of the time, broadly matching IMGT annotations. A later analysis found that HLA-associated TCR beta chains were more clonally expanded and had lower generation probabilities than equally common non-associated chains. According to a later analysis, most CMV-associated TCR beta chains appeared to be HLA-restricted, and the HLA associations seemed to be driven largely by CMV exposure. For the cohort, immune exposure information was limited to CMV serostatus. The presence/absence analyses assumed that sequencing depth was roughly uniform across donors, and that assumption may not be true.

The library came from the immunoSEQ multiplex PCR assay. For the multiplex PCR, a mixture combining 60 forward primers for TCR Vbeta segments and 13 reverse primers for TCR Jbeta segments was used. Amplification of the CDR3 region of rearranged TCR beta genes was performed with a multiplex PCR assay on genomic DNA. The amplified TCR beta libraries were sequenced on the Illumina HiSeq System as 87-base-pair reads. As for the original processing: A later analysis tallied roughly 80 million unique TCR beta chains across the 666 repertoires, and some 12 million of those chains were shared by two or more donors. Raw reads were error-corrected and collapsed into unique sequences with a nearest-neighbor algorithm that merged closely related sequences to remove PCR and sequencing errors. V, D and J gene segments were assigned by aligning CDR3 sequences to IMGT reference sequences. Each retained sequence needed at least a six-nucleotide match to both a V gene segment and a J gene segment. Rearrangements were called productive when the CDR3 lacked stop codons and stayed in frame with V and J; all others were non-productive. Following IMGT convention, CDR3 was defined as the stretch from the second conserved V-encoded cysteine up to the conserved J-encoded phenylalanine. The earlier analysis of about 500 of the donors excluded sequences that lacked an unambiguous match to a single V gene segment. An earlier analysis of about 600 of the donors called V segments functional above 56.7% productive rearrangements and segregating when the between-donor standard deviation exceeded 5%. A statistical classification framework was developed to diagnose cytomegalovirus status using the catalog of TCR beta chain sequences. In a later analysis, V and J genes were assigned by comparing TCR nucleotide sequences against IMGT/GENE-DB human TR gene sequences. Using the TCRdist pipeline, a later analysis assigned CDR3 sequences along with most-parsimonious VDJ recombination scenarios. In a later analysis, each TCR beta chain was defined by its CDR3 amino acid sequence together with its V-gene family, and reads without a unique V-gene family were excluded. As a way to deal with suspected cross-contamination and a sequencing artifact, a later analysis dropped hundreds of nucleotide sequences that were highly shared and had low generation probability. In a later analysis, a clonal expansion index for each public chain was calculated from normalized within-repertoire ranks of inferred template counts. In a later analysis, generation probabilities were computed with a VDJ recombination model fitted to out-of-frame rearrangements, and the resulting probabilities were checked against IGoR. Hypergeometric tests were used in a later analysis to score TCR-TCR, TCR-HLA and TCR-CMV co-occurrence, with a repertoire-size bias correction applied to the TCR pairs. A later analysis estimated false discovery rates by permuting HLA or CMV assignments 20 times. In a later analysis, co-occurring TCRs were grouped using DBSCAN, and TCRdist sequence similarity was added for clustering within HLA-allele-positive subsets. Repertoires with fewer than 30,000 or more than 120,000 public chains were left out of co-occurrence clustering, as were five repertoires with anomalous nucleotide sharing. TCRdb retrieved this table from immuneACCESS and kept in-frame rearrangements only. Not all clones are present; in checked studies, unresolved V genes account for under half, and no reason is known for the remainder. The DNA gave D and trimming, while V, J and clone size come from that table. The sample table lists 150,000 or so clones, 60% to 85% of them with a count of one. The ten largest make up around an eighth of the sample.

The receptor comes from a man aged 40-50 years in good health and CMV-seropositive. Sequencing was performed on PBMCs. The sequence is built from TRBV27 and TRBJ2-4; 8 middle bases align to TRBD1. Read as DNA, the sequence is TGTGCCAGCAGTCTCGACAGGGGCGGTTCCATTCAGTACTTC. This is translated as CASSLDRGGSIQYF.